This paragraph reports one T cell receptor (beta chain). J gave up 3 bases and V 6 bases, and 4 bases lay outside the gene matches. The CDR3 is made up of 12 amino acids. The germline V gene encodes CDR1 DFQATT and CDR2 SNEGSKA (reference sequence). This sample is part of a study of T-cell memory formation after mild COVID-19. TCRdb ran MiXCR on the 5' RACE reads and lists one entry per CDR3 protein. The sample includes a few hundred thousand distinct CDR3 sequences, under 25% of them seen just once. The source material was PBMCs or a T cell subset sorted from them (not recorded which). The V call is TRBV20-1, the J call TRBJ2-7, with TRBD1 identical over 8 bases. This receptor was obtained from an adult woman who had mild COVID-19 (a few samples of this study predate the infection). Cell type and time point are not known. The CDR3 DNA follows: TGCAGTGCGGGCAGGGGGCGCTACGAGCAGTACTTC. Translating it yields CSAGRGRYEQYF.